The sequence of this T cell receptor (beta chain) was determined in a study of PD-1 blockade in classical Hodgkin lymphoma. The study's findings and limits: Patients who responded completely had about the same baseline diversity as newly diagnosed patients. Newly diagnosed patients reportedly had lower baseline TCR diversity than healthy donors. What drove the repertoire differences, possibly disease activity or prior therapy, has not been defined. The authors excluded patients who started nivolumab under 1 year after ASCT.

Losses at the gene ends were 6 bases for V and 7 bases for J; bases not matched to a gene: 8. CDR3 length: 14 residues. CDR1 SNHLY and CDR2 FYNNEI come from the germline V gene. The protocol was immunoSEQ multiplex PCR, while the TCRdb copy is restricted to in-frame clones and leaves out a portion. The sample records about 15,000 clones, roughly 69% being singletons. For this clone: What it binds is unknown.

Every one of the patients relapsed after autologous stem cell transplantation (brentuximab vedotin exposure was variable). The sequence came from a human donor with classical Hodgkin lymphoma. Sequenced material: peripheral blood mononuclear cells (PBMCs), taken at baseline. The rearrangement links TRBV2 to TRBJ1-4; 7 bases fit TRBD1. The CDR3 loop reads CASRRQGLSEKLFF. CDR3 nucleotide sequence: TGTGCCAGCAGGAGACAGGGTTTGAGTGAAAAACTGTTTTTT.